Below, 25 T cell receptor beta chains from the same sample are listed, as sequenced in a study of tumor-infiltrating lymphocytes in oesophageal squamous cell carcinoma (dated by TCRdb to about 2016). Library prep was done by PCR. Sequencer: Illumina HiSeq 2000. Starting from the raw public reads, TCRdb applied fastp trimming at Q25, assembled clones with MiXCR and retained in-frame beta chains. CDR3 protein duplicates are merged, each entry listing the most common genes and DNA. Within this sample are about 24,000 distinct CDR3 sequences, with around 38% of them counted one time only. The ten most abundant clones make up 20% to 25% of the sample. The sample consisted of esophageal tumor tissue. The receptor source for this set is a male donor with esophageal squamous cell carcinoma.

This clonotype was counted a few times. No DNA is shown, since the ends of the CDR3 on it are uncertain; the CDR3 is the one TCRdb lists. V and J are TRBV25-1 and TRBJ2-6. Germline V CDR1 and CDR2: MGHDK, SYGVNS. The CDR3 totals 13 residues, both ends included. The CDR3: CASKVGLWLHLRF.

In its sample, this clonotype was seen many times. This chain uses TRBV7-9 with TRBJ2-7, with D possibly TRBD2 on 6 matching bases. The CDR3 has 14 amino acids. Trimming removed 7 bases from V and 7 bases from J, with 20 bases in between. Germline-derived CDR1 and CDR2 are SEHNR and FQNEAQ (reference sequence). CDR3: CASTPGEGYNEQYF. DNA for the CDR3: TGTGCCAGCACCCCGGGAGAGGGCTACAATGAGCAGTACTTC.

The chain recombines TRBV7-6 with TRBJ2-7; D gene unclear. This CDR3 comprises 11 residues. CDR1 and CDR2 from the germline V gene are SGHVS and FNYEAQ. Trimming left V 10 bases short and J 6 bases short, with 13 bases between. The CDR3 DNA sequence: TGTGCCACTCAGGTTTCCGGCGAGCAGTACTTC. Translated: CATQVSGEQYF.

The chain couples TRBV11-2 to TRBJ1-5, with D uncertain. With 5 bases removed from V and 2 bases from J, the gap between germline ends came to 16 bases. This CDR3 is built from 16 residues. Per germline, CDR1 SGHAT and CDR2 FQNNGV. For the CDR3, the DNA is TGTGCCAGCAGCCCGGGCCGCCCCGGGGGCAATCAGCCCCAGCATTTT. Its translation is CASSPGRPGGNQPQHF. Supplemented by reference TRBV11-2 and TRBJ1-5, the full variable domain reads EAGVAQSPRYKIIEKRQSVAFWCNPISGHATLYWYQQILGQGPKLLIQFQNNGVVDDSQLPKDRFSAERLKGVDSTLKIQPAKLEDSAVYLCASSPGRPGGNQPQHFGDGTRLSIL.

The V call is TRBV12-3 or TRBV12-4, the J call TRBJ2-7; no clear D gene. This CDR3 has 14 residues. V was pared by 0 bases and J by 2 bases, with 8 bases between. CDR3 sequence: CASSLAAETYEQYF. The CDR3 DNA reads as TGTGCCAGCAGTTTAGCGGCAGAGACCTACGAGCAGTACTTC.

This clonotype was recorded at least ten times. This sequence joins TRBV2 and TRBJ2-7; 8 positions match TRBD1. The CDR3 has 15 residues. V lost 6 bases to trimming and J lost 2 bases; unmatched junction nucleotides: 9. Per the germline V gene, CDR1 is SNHLY and CDR2 is FYNNEI. For the CDR3, the DNA is TGTGCCAGCAGCGCCCGGACAGGGACAACCTACGAGCAGTACTTC. Its translation: CASSARTGTTYEQYF.

This chain links TRBV6-1 with TRBJ2-5; 12 bases match TRBD2. TRBJ2-1 explains the end of the DNA better; the J call may be wrong. The CDR3 is 15 amino acids. Per the germline V gene, CDR1 is MNHNS and CDR2 is SASEGT. The CDR3 here is CASSDKTSGSYEQFF. The DNA for the CDR3 is TGTGCCAGCAGTGATAAGACTAGCGGGAGTTATGAGCAGTTCTTC.

This clonotype was seen ten or more times. The J gene is TRBJ2-2, the V gene TRBV6-1; 9 nucleotides match TRBD2. Trimming removed 6 bases from V and 7 bases from J; junction bases left unmatched: 9. This CDR3 has 15 amino acids. Germline V gene data show CDR1 as MNHNS and CDR2 as SASEGT. The CDR3 bases are TGTGCCAGCAGGAATGCGGGAGGGCCGATCGGGGAGCTGTTTTTT. Translation: CASRNAGGPIGELFF.

The rearrangement links TRBV6-1 to TRBJ2-7; 8 bases map to TRBD1. J gave up 11 bases and V 1 base, and 13 bases lay outside the gene matches. CDR1 and CDR2 (germline): MNHNS, SASEGT. This CDR3 region has 15 residues. The CDR3 DNA follows: TGTGCCAGCAGTGAAGGGACAGGGAACGGAAAGACCAAGTACTTC. Amino acids: CASSEGTGNGKTKYF.

This clonotype was seen once. The V and J genes are TRBV28 and TRBJ1-2; 10 nucleotides match TRBD1. The V gene's germline CDR1 is MDHEN and CDR2 SYDVKM. J gave up 8 bases and V 1 base, and 7 bases lay outside the gene matches. This CDR3 spans 15 amino acids. The DNA for the CDR3 is TGTGCCAGCAGTTTATTGGTGGGACAGGGGCACGGCTACACCTTC. Amino acids: CASSLLVGQGHGYTF.

This clonotype was observed many times. J is TRBJ2-1 and V is TRBV27; no firm D call. Germline V gives CDR1 MNHEY, CDR2 SMNVEV (reference sequence). Trimming shortened V by 2 bases and J by 2 bases, and 13 bases separated the two germline ends. The CDR3 covers 16 residues. DNA of the CDR3: TGTGCCAGCAGTTTAGGTTCCGGTCTCACCTACAATGAGCAGTTCTTC. Protein sequence: CASSLGSGLTYNEQFF.

This clonotype was observed a few times. As DNA, the CDR3 is TGTGCCAGCAGCCACCGGACTAGCGGGTCGGGTGAGCAGTTCTTC. Protein sequence: CASSHRTSGSGEQFF. The chain links TRBV7-2 to TRBJ2-1; 11 bases line up with TRBD2. The junction had 9 bases not matched to a gene; V was cut back by 5 bases and J by 9 bases. Germline CDR1 and CDR2: SGHTA and FQGNSA. This CDR3 comprises 15 residues.

This clonotype appeared a single time. The chain recombines TRBV25-1 with TRBJ1-1; 7 positions agree with TRBD1. TRBJ1-6 matches the DNA end more closely, so the J call is doubtful. The CDR3 consists of 15 residues. Germline V gives CDR1 MGHDK, CDR2 SYGVNS. The CDR3 protein is CASSEGTAHNSPLHF. CDR3 DNA sequence: TGTGCCAGCAGTGAAGGGACAGCCCATAATTCACCCCTCCACTTT.

V gene TRBV12-3 or TRBV12-4 combines with J gene TRBJ2-7; the D gene is possibly TRBD2 (6 bases). CDR3 length: 16 residues. Trimming removed 4 bases from V and 5 bases from J, with 21 bases in between. The CDR3 bases are TGTGCCAGCAGTTCCGCACGTGGGAGGAATTTTAACGAGCAGTACTTC. This sequence encodes CASSSARGRNFNEQYF.

This clonotype was observed many times. This chain joins TRBV27 and TRBJ2-1, with TRBD1 matching over 9 bases. The CDR3 sequence is 15 residues long. Looked up from germline, CDR1 is MNHEY and CDR2 is SMNVEV (reference sequence). The trim removed 6 bases at V and 3 bases at J, leaving 6 bases unmatched. This CDR3 is CASRNRGRFYNEQFF. CDR3 bases: TGTGCCAGCAGGAACAGGGGGCGTTTCTACAATGAGCAGTTCTTC.

Concerning this clonotype itself: This clone may be a read error of a much larger clone one base away. This sequence joins TRBV7-9 and TRBJ2-7; 14 positions match TRBD2. Germline V gives CDR1 SEHNR, CDR2 FQNEAQ (reference sequence). The CDR3 contains 16 residues. The junction had 10 bases not matched to a gene; V was cut back by 5 bases and J by 7 bases. CDR3 amino acids: CASSPRTSGRNVEQYF. CDR3 in DNA: TGTGCCAGCAGCCCGCGGACTAGCGGGAGGAATGTTGAGCAGTACTTC.

This chain connects TRBV7-2 to TRBJ1-4; 7 positions agree with TRBD1. Germline values: CDR1 SGHTA, CDR2 FQGNSA. CDR3 size: 15 residues. The V segment lost 2 bases and the J segment 5 bases; nucleotides outside the gene matches: 5. The chain's CDR3 is CASSLQGGLNEKLFF. In DNA form, the CDR3 reads TGTGCCAGCAGCTTACAGGGGGGGTTGAATGAAAAACTGTTTTTT.

This clonotype has ten or more counts. Germline and junction disagree at one end, which may indicate a read error. V gene TRBV28 combines with J gene TRBJ2-5; D is possibly TRBD2 (5 bases). Germline CDR1 MDHEN, CDR2 SYDVKM. This CDR3 region has 15 residues. The CDR3 protein is CASSGLSSYNSPLHF. For the CDR3, the DNA is TGTGCCAGCAGCGGACTTAGCTCCTATAATTCACCCCTCCACTTC.

CDR3 protein: CASSLAGLADNEQFF. CDR3 bases: TGTGCCAGCAGCTTAGCAGGACTAGCGGACAATGAGCAGTTCTTC. The gene calls are TRBV7-2 and TRBJ2-3, with 10 bases identical to TRBD2. The J call may be faulty, since TRBJ2-1 better matches the DNA end. Germline CDR1 reads SGHTA; CDR2 reads FQGNSA. The CDR3 is 15 amino acids.

The chain is built from TRBV7-6 and TRBJ2-7; the D is unclear. Trimming removed 8 bases from V and 1 base from J, with 12 bases in between. CDR3 length: 13 residues. The germline V gene has CDR1 SGHVS and CDR2 FNYEAQ. For the CDR3, the DNA is TGTGCCAGCTTGGACCTCGGGTCCTACGAGCAGTACTTC. This translates into CASLDLGSYEQYF. Full variable domain (missing parts from reference TRBV7-6 and TRBJ2-7): GAGVSQSPRYKVTKRGQDVALRCDPISGHVSLYWYRQALGQGPEFLTYFNYEAQQDKSGLPNDRFSAERPEGSISTLTIQRTEQRDSAMYRCASLDLGSYEQYFGPGTRLTVT.

The chain employs TRBV12-3 or TRBV12-4 and TRBJ2-1; D may correspond to TRBD1 or TRBD2 (7 bases each). The length of the CDR3 is 13 residues. Trimming removed 7 bases from V and 8 bases from J, with 15 bases in between. This CDR3 reads CASINRGGDEQFF. For the CDR3, the DNA is TGTGCCAGCATTAACAGGGGAGGGGATGAGCAGTTCTTC.

This clonotype was counted between two and nine times. The CDR3 does not close with the conserved phenylalanine or tryptophan, likely indicating a read error. The DNA is left out, because the CDR3 cannot be placed on it with certainty; the CDR3 is given as TCRdb lists it. The chain is built from TRBV6-1 and TRBJ2-1; TRBD2 is the table's D call and was not checked against the DNA. The CDR3 spans 15 amino acids, including both terminal residues. In germline, CDR1 is MNHNS, CDR2 SASEGT. The CDR3 loop reads CASSELGGGGYTFGS.

This clonotype was counted only a few times. The chain has TRBV5-6 and TRBJ2-7, with 7 positions matching TRBD1. In germline, CDR1 is SGHDT, CDR2 YYEEEE. V trimming: 4 bases; J trimming: 0 bases; junction bases outside the gene matches: 16. The CDR3 runs 18 residues. As DNA, the CDR3 is TGTGCCAGCAGCCCCCCGGGGAACAAGGGGGCCTACTCCTACGAGCAGTACTTC. Translating it yields CASSPPGNKGAYSYEQYF.

This clonotype has only one observation. The rearrangement joins TRBV7-2 to TRBJ1-4, with 8 nucleotides matching TRBD1. This CDR3 has 15 amino acids. Trimming cost V 5 bases and J 4 bases; bases outside gene matches: 6. Germline CDR1 SGHTA, CDR2 FQGNSA. The chain's CDR3 is CASSTRQGHNEKLFF. The CDR3 DNA reads as TGTGCCAGCAGCACTCGACAGGGGCATAATGAAAAACTGTTTTTT.

This clonotype was detected many times. The chain is built from TRBV27 and TRBJ1-4, with 10 bases lining up with TRBD1. The CDR3 is 14 amino acids. Per the germline V gene, CDR1 is MNHEY and CDR2 is SMNVEV (reference sequence). With V trimmed by 3 bases and J by 6 bases, 1 base remained unmatched. The CDR3 sequence: CASSFGTGDEKLFF. CDR3 DNA: TGTGCCAGCAGTTTCGGGACAGGGGATGAAAAACTGTTTTTT.